This TCR beta chain was identified during a study of shared clonotypes between healthy human individuals. With 1 base removed from V and 7 bases from J, the gap between germline ends came to 12 bases. The CDR3 contains 14 residues. The germline CDR1 and CDR2 sequences are SGHDT and YYEEEE. The assay was immunoSEQ multiplex PCR, and TCRdb's table has in-frame clones only and misses some. The sample yields fewer than 3 million clones, approximately 90% seen once. Participating donors were healthy, HIV-negative adults free of recent acute infections or vaccinations. Sequenced input: naive CD4+ T cells from PBMCs. Subset denoted: CD45RA+ positively selected. The J gene is TRBJ1-3, the V gene TRBV5-6, with no clear D. The sequence was collected from a man younger than 30 in good health. Some clones in this sample may be carry-over from other donors' samples. As DNA, the CDR3 is TGTGCCAGCAGCTTGCCGAGGGCGAGTAACACCATATATTTT. It specifies CASSLPRASNTIYF.